This T cell receptor (beta chain) was profiled in a study of cytomegalovirus exposure and HLA in healthy donors. Study-level results: Among the CMV-associated chains, a few were confirmed in vitro as specific for CMV antigens. Follow-up analysis found HLA locus-dependent TCR association rates, highest for DRB1 and lowest for HLA-C.

This clone was detected once. Its antigen is not known. 13 Jbeta primers and 60 Vbeta primers were used for the PCR. TCRdb's table, derived via immunoSEQ multiplex PCR, lists solely in-frame clones and lacks some. The table records about 150,000 clones, approximately 79% of them present only once. Trimming shortened V by 1 base and J by 4 bases, and 10 bases separated the two germline ends. CDR3 size: 14 residues. The V gene's germline CDR1 is MNHNS and CDR2 SASEGT. Among the donors, all were healthy bone marrow donors. The V and J genes are TRBV6-1 and TRBJ1-2; D gene unclear. Material for sequencing was PBMCs. The receptor was derived from a woman aged 25 to 39 in good health and CMV-seronegative. CDR3 sequence reads: CASSEVGRSYGYTF. CDR3 nucleotide sequence: TGTGCCAGCAGTGAAGTGGGCCGATCCTATGGCTACACCTTC.